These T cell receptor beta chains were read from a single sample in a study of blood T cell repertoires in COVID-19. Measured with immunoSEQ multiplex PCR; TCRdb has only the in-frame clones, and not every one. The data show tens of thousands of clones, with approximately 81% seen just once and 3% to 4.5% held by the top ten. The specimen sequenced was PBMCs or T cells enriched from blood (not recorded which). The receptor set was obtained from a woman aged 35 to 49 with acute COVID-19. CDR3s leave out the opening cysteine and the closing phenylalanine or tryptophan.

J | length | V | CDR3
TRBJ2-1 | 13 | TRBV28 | ASSLAPPGYNEQF
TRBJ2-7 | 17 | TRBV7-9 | ASSPVLAGGGLGSYEQY
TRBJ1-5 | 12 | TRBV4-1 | ASRGQGNNQPQH
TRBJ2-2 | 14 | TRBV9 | ASSVGGGTGTGELF
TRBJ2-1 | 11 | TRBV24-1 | ATRDSSYNEQF
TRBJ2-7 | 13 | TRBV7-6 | ASSLRTSENYEQY
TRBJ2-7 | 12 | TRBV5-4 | ASSLERASYEQY
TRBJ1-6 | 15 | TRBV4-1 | ASSQPRERSYNSPLH
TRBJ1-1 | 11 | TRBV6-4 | ASTAGVNTEAF
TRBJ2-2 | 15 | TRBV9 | ASSPALAGANTGELF
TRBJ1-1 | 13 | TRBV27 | ASGGQVLLDTEAF
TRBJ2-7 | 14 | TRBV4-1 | ASSQDTSGITYEQY
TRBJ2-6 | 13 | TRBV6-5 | ASRRDNSGANVLT
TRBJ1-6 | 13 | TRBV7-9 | ASSFGGGADSPLH
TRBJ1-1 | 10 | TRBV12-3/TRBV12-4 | ASSLKGPRAF
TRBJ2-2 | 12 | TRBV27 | ASSLGTSGGELF
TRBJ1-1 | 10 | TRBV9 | ASSSGNTEAF
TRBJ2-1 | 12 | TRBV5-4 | ASSSRGMGSEQF
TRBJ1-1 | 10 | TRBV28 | ASSPPSVKAF
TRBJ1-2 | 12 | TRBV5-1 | ASSSDRIGNGYT
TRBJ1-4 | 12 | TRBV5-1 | ASSLTGGNEKLF
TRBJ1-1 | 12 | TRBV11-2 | ASSLRREQFEAF
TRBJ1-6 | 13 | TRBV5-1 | ASSLEGQSNSPLH
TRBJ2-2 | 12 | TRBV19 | ASSLSGRTGELF
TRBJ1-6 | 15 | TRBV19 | ASSILLGGSEDSPLH
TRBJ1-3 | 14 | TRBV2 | ASSGRDRGAGNTIY
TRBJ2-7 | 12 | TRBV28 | ASSRTAGEYEQY
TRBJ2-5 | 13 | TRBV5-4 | ASSSGTRTQETQY
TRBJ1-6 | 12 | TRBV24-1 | APRPSSYNSPLH
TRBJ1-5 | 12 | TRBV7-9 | ASSSGFSNQPQH
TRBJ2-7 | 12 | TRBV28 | ASRPASRGYEQY
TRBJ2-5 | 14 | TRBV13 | ASSGLLAGPGETQY
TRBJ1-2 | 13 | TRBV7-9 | ASSPQTGFNYGYT
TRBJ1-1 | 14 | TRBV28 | ASSLSSKGKDTEAF